The rows below give T cell receptor beta chains drawn from one sample of a study of regulatory T cells in long-lasting Graves disease. TCRdb ran MiXCR on the multiplex PCR reads and lists one entry per CDR3 protein. The data hold approximately 690,000 distinct CDR3 sequences, with around 30% observed a single time. This specimen was peripheral blood mononuclear cells (PBMCs), taken when the disease was refractory, from a patient treated with antithyroid drugs. The source is a female donor with Graves disease. CDR3s leave out the opening cysteine and the closing phenylalanine or tryptophan.

V	J	CDR3
TRBV25-1	TRBJ1-1	ASSERTDRNTEAF
TRBV10-3	TRBJ1-2	AITRTTGEGYT
TRBV10-3	TRBJ1-5	AISDPGSNQPQH
TRBV9	TRBJ1-1	ASSVAATTLEAF
TRBV15	TRBJ1-1	ATSREGSTEAF
TRBV12-3/TRBV12-4	TRBJ2-7	ASSFRRGPYEQY
TRBV19	TRBJ1-1	ASSINRDRATTEAF
TRBV2	TRBJ1-1	ASSTQGGTEAF
TRBV13	TRBJ1-1	ASSSLSTGMNTEAF
TRBV29-1	TRBJ2-7	SATGVAEQY
TRBV28	TRBJ2-3	ASSSLLAGVEVTDTQY
TRBV5-4	TRBJ2-7	ASSLATGGPQSYEQY
TRBV12-3/TRBV12-4	TRBJ2-2	ASSFGLAGIANTGELF
TRBV5-1	TRBJ1-2	ASSLQGEDYGYT
TRBV2	TRBJ1-5	ASSEAGGTGNQPQH
TRBV6-5	TRBJ1-1	ASSYHVGRVRYTEAF
TRBV5-4	TRBJ1-4	ASSSGTLLDEKLF
TRBV7-9	TRBJ1-4	ASSLGTTEKLF
TRBV12-5	TRBJ2-2	ASGLVPGAGRVNTGELF
TRBV2	TRBJ2-1	ASKGGQF
TRBV2	TRBJ1-2	ASSVYSPNYGYT
TRBV28	TRBJ1-2	ASSLPAAYGYT
TRBV9	TRBJ2-7	ASSVDGTGLYEQY
TRBV10-3	TRBJ1-6	AIRLDRANSPLH
TRBV18	TRBJ1-1	ASSEAGRSTEAF
TRBV28	TRBJ1-2	ASSLLGFVGYT
TRBV7-3	TRBJ1-6	ASSLNVGFSPLH
TRBV5-1	TRBJ2-2	ASRRPGGNTGELF
TRBV14	TRBJ1-1	ASSPDISEAF
TRBV28	TRBJ1-4	ASSFGGGYDEKLF
TRBV7-2	TRBJ2-7	ASSRTYQGSRVDYEQY
TRBV28	TRBJ1-1	ASSSPGRDTEAF
TRBV28	TRBJ2-1	ASMGGNEQF
TRBV7-2	TRBJ2-5	ASSSFASGRAQETQY
TRBV20-1	TRBJ1-1	SATLPTLSPQAF
TRBV5-5	TRBJ1-2	ASSSPGRLGHGYT
TRBV12-5	TRBJ2-7	ASGVENEQY
TRBV28	TRBJ1-3	ASRPISGQGANTIY
TRBV12-3/TRBV12-4	-	ASSQTGVSEQF
TRBV19	TRBJ1-6	ASSFRTERGSPLH
TRBV20-1	TRBJ2-5	GARSTTGRETQY